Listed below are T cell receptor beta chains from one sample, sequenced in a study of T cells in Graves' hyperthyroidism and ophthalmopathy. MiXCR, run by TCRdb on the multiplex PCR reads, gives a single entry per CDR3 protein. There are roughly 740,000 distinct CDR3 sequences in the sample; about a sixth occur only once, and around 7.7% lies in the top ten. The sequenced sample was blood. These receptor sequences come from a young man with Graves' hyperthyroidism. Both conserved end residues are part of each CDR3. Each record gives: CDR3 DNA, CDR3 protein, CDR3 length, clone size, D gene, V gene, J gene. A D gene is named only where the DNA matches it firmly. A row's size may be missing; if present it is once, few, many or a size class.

CDR3nt: TGTGCCAGCTCACCCGGGGCTGGAGAATACGAGCAGTACTTC
CDR3aa: CASSPGAGEYEQYF
len: 14
abundance: .
d_gene: .
v_gene: TRBV18
j_gene: TRBJ2-7

CDR3nt: TGTGCCAGCAGCGTGACAGGCGCGAACACTGAAGCTTTCTTT
CDR3aa: CASSVTGANTEAFF
len: 14
abundance: many
d_gene: .
v_gene: TRBV9
j_gene: TRBJ1-1

CDR3nt: TGCAGCGTTGCTCCGCGGTTGTGGAACACTGAAGCTCTCTTT
CDR3aa: CSVAPRLWNTEALF
len: 14
abundance: .
d_gene: .
v_gene: TRBV29-1
j_gene: TRBJ1-1

CDR3nt: TGCAGTGCTCGAGAGGGCAGTAGTAAACAGTACTTC
CDR3aa: CSAREGSSKQYF
len: 12
abundance: .
d_gene: .
v_gene: TRBV20-1
j_gene: TRBJ2-5

CDR3nt: TGTGCCAGCATCGAAGAGGCGGGACAGACCTACGAGCAGTACTTC
CDR3aa: CASIEEAGQTYEQYF
len: 15
abundance: .
d_gene: .
v_gene: TRBV7-9
j_gene: TRBJ2-7

CDR3nt: TGTGCCAGCAGCCCCAGGGGAAGATATAGCAATCAGCCCCAGCATTTT
CDR3aa: CASSPRGRYSNQPQHF
len: 16
abundance: few
d_gene: .
v_gene: TRBV3-2
j_gene: TRBJ1-5

CDR3nt: TGTGCCAGCAGTCCCCCCGGGACGGTTAATGAAAAACTGTTTTTT
CDR3aa: CASSPPGTVNEKLFF
len: 15
abundance: few
d_gene: .
v_gene: TRBV28
j_gene: TRBJ1-4

CDR3nt: TGTGCCACCAGCAGTGGGGCCGATACGCAGTATTTT
CDR3aa: CATSSGADTQYF
len: 12
abundance: many
d_gene: .
v_gene: TRBV15
j_gene: TRBJ2-3

CDR3nt: TGCGCCAGCAGCTCCCAGTTTCCCGGGGCCCAGTACTTC
CDR3aa: CASSSQFPGAQYF
len: 13
abundance: .
d_gene: .
v_gene: TRBV5-1
j_gene: TRBJ2-5

CDR3nt: TGTGCCAGCAGCTTGGGGACAGGGCCTAGGGAGCAGTACTTC
CDR3aa: CASSLGTGPREQYF
len: 14
abundance: few
d_gene: TRBD1
v_gene: TRBV11-3
j_gene: TRBJ2-7

CDR3nt: TGTGCCACCGCTCTGACCTCGGGAAACAATGAGCAGTTCTTC
CDR3aa: CATALTSGNNEQFF
len: 14
abundance: .
d_gene: .
v_gene: TRBV24-1
j_gene: TRBJ2-1

CDR3nt: TGCGCCAGCAGCTTTGACTATTCCGAGCAGTACTTC
CDR3aa: CASSFDYSEQYF
len: 12
abundance: many
d_gene: .
v_gene: TRBV5-1
j_gene: TRBJ2-7

CDR3nt: TGCAGCGTTGAAGGTCGGCAGGATGGAGAGACCCAGTACTTC
CDR3aa: CSVEGRQDGETQYF
len: 14
abundance: many
d_gene: .
v_gene: TRBV29-1
j_gene: TRBJ2-5

CDR3nt: TGTGCCAGCAGTTTACCACTAGCGGGAGTCTTGGATGAGCAGTTCTTC
CDR3aa: CASSLPLAGVLDEQFF
len: 16
abundance: many
d_gene: TRBD2
v_gene: TRBV7-9
j_gene: TRBJ2-1

CDR3nt: TGTGCCAGCAGCTACCCCAGGGGAACTACCACCGGGGAGCTGTTTTTT
CDR3aa: CASSYPRGTTTGELFF
len: 16
abundance: many
d_gene: .
v_gene: TRBV9
j_gene: TRBJ2-2

CDR3nt: TGTGCCACCAGCAGTTTTCAAATGAACACTGAAGCTTTCTTT
CDR3aa: CATSSFQMNTEAFF
len: 14
abundance: many
d_gene: .
v_gene: TRBV15
j_gene: TRBJ1-1

CDR3nt: TGTGCCAGCAGTGAACTGGTGTTGGGCACAGATACGCAGTATTTT
CDR3aa: CASSELVLGTDTQYF
len: 15
abundance: many
d_gene: .
v_gene: TRBV2
j_gene: TRBJ2-3

CDR3nt: TGCGCCAGCAGGCAGGGATTGGACAAAAACATTCAGTACTTC
CDR3aa: CASRQGLDKNIQYF
len: 14
abundance: .
d_gene: .
v_gene: TRBV10-2
j_gene: TRBJ2-4

CDR3nt: TGTGCCAGTAGTATTCTGCTGGGGGCCTACGAGCAGTACTTC
CDR3aa: CASSILLGAYEQYF
len: 14
abundance: .
d_gene: .
v_gene: TRBV19
j_gene: TRBJ2-7

CDR3nt: TGTGCCAGCAGGCGAAGGGACAGGAATATGAACACTGAAGCTTTCTTT
CDR3aa: CASRRRDRNMNTEAFF
len: 16
abundance: many
d_gene: TRBD1
v_gene: TRBV28
j_gene: TRBJ1-1

CDR3nt: TGTGCCAGCAGTGAATGGGGCGTAAATCTTGGATACACCTTC
CDR3aa: CASSEWGVNLGYTF
len: 14
abundance: few
d_gene: .
v_gene: TRBV6-1
j_gene: TRBJ1-2

CDR3nt: TGTGCCAGCAGCCAGGGCGCGAGCCTAGGATACAATGAGCAGTTCTTC
CDR3aa: CASSQGASLGYNEQFF
len: 16
abundance: many
d_gene: .
v_gene: TRBV3-1
j_gene: TRBJ2-1

CDR3nt: TGTGCCAGCAGCCAAGGACAGGGAGGTGGAAACACCATATATTTT
CDR3aa: CASSQGQGGGNTIYF
len: 15
abundance: .
d_gene: TRBD1
v_gene: TRBV4-2
j_gene: TRBJ1-3

CDR3nt: TGTGCCAGCAGCTTAGTGGCGGGTGAAGCTTTCTTT
CDR3aa: CASSLVAGEAFF
len: 12
abundance: many
d_gene: .
v_gene: TRBV7-9
j_gene: TRBJ1-1

CDR3nt: TGTGCCAGCAGAACCGGCTATTCGTACACCGGGGAGCTGTTTTTT
CDR3aa: CASRTGYSYTGELFF
len: 15
abundance: many
d_gene: .
v_gene: TRBV2
j_gene: TRBJ2-2

CDR3nt: TGTGCCAGCAGCTTAGCGGGACTAGTAGGCTACAATGAGCAGTTCTTC
CDR3aa: CASSLAGLVGYNEQFF
len: 16
abundance: many
d_gene: TRBD2
v_gene: TRBV11-3
j_gene: TRBJ2-1